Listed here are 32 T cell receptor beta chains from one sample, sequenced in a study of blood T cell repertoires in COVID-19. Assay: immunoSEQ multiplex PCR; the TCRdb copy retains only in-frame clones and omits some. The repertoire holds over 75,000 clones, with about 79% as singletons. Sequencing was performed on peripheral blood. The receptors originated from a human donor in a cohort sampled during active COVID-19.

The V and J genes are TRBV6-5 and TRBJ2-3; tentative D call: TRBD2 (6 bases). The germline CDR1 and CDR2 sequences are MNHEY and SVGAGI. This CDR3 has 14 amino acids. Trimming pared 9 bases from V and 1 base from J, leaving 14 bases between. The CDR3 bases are TGTGCCAGTGGGAGGAGCTCCGGCACAGATACGCAGTATTTT. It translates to CASGRSSGTDTQYF.

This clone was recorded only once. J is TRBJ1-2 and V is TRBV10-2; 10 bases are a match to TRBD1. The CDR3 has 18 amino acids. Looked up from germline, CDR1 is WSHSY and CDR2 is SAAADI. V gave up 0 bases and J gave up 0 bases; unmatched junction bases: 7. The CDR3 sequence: CASSESRDRGNANYGYTF. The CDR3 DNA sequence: TGCGCCAGCAGTGAGTCCCGGGACAGGGGTAACGCTAACTATGGCTACACCTTC.

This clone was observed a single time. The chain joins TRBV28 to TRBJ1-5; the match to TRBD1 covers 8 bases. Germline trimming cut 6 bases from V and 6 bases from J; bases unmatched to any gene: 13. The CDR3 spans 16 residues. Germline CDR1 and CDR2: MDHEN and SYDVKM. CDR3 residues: CASSSLGQGLPQPQHF. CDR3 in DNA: TGTGCCAGCAGCAGCCTCGGACAGGGTCTCCCTCAGCCCCAGCATTTT.

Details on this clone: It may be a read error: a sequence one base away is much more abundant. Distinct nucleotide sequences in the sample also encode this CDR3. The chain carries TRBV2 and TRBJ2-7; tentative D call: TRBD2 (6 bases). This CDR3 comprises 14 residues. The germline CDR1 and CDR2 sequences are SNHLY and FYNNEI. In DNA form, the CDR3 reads TGTGCCAGCAGTGAGGGACTGATCTCCTACGAGCAGTACTTT. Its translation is CASSEGLISYEQYF. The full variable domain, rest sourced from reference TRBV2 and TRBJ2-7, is EPEVTQTPSHQVTQMGQEVILRCVPISNHLYFYWYRQILGQKVEFLVSFYNNEISEKSEIFDDQFSVERPDGSNFTLKIRSTKLEDSAMYFCASSEGLISYEQYFGPGTRLTVT.

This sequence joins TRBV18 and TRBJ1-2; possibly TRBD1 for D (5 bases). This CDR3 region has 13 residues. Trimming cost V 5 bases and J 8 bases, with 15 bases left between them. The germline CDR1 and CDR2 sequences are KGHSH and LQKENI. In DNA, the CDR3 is TGTGCCAGCTCAGGGATCCAGGGCGAAGGCTACACCTTC. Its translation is CASSGIQGEGYTF.

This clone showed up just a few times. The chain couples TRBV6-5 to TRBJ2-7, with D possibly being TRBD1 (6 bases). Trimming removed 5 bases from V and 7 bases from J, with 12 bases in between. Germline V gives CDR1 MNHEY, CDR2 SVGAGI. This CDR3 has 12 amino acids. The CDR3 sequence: CASSRDDREQYF. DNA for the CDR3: TGTGCCAGCAGTCGAGATGACAGGGAGCAGTACTTC.

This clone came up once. This chain's CDR3 is CASSVAPQRGGLSGANVLTF. CDR3 DNA: TGTGCCAGCAGCGTAGCTCCCCAGCGGGGGGGCCTTTCTGGGGCCAACGTCCTGACTTTC. The chain uses TRBV9 and TRBJ2-6; TRBD2 matches 10 bases. The J segment lost 1 base and the V segment lost 0 bases, leaving 10 bases of the junction unmatched. Germline CDR1 SGDLS, CDR2 YYNGEE. This CDR3 has 20 amino acids.

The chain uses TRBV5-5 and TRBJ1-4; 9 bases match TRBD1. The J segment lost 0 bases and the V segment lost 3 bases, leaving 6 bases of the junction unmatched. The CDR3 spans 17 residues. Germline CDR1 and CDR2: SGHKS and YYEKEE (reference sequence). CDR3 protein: CASSYNRGPATNEKLFF. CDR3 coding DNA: TGTGCCAGCAGCTACAACAGGGGGCCTGCAACTAATGAAAAACTGTTTTTT. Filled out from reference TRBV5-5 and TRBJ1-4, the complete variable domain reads DAGVTQSPTHLIKTRGQQVTLRCSPISGHKSVSWYQQVLGQGPQFIFQYYEKEERGRGNFPDRFSARQFPNYSSELNVNALLLGDSALYLCASSYNRGPATNEKLFFGSGTQLSVL.

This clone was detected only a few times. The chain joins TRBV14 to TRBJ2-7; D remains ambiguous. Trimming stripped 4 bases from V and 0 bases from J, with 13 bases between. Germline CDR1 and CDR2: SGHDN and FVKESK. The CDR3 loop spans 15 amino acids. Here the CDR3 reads CASSRPQDLSYEQYV. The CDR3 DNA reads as TGTGCCAGCAGCCGCCCCCAGGATCTCTCCTACGAGCAGTACGTC.

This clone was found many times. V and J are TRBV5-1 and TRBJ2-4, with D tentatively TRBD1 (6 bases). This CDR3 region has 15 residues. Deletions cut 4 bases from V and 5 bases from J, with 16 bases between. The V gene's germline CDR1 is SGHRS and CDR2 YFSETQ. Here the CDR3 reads CASSLGGFGENIQYF. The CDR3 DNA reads TGCGCCAGCAGCCTAGGGGGATTTGGAGAAAACATTCAGTACTTC.

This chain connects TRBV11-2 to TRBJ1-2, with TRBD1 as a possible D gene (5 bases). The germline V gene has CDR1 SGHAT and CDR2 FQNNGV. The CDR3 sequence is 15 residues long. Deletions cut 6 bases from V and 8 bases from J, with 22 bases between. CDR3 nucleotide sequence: TGTGCCAGCAGTCAAGAATCGGACACCTTGAGAGGCTACACCTTC. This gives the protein CASSQESDTLRGYTF.

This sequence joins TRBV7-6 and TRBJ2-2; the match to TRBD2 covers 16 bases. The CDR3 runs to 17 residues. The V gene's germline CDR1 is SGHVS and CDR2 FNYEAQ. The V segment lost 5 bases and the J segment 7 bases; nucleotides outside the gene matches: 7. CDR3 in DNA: TGTGCCAGCAGCCTGGGACTAGCGGGAGGGCCCGGCGGGGAGCTGTTTTTT. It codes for CASSLGLAGGPGGELFF.

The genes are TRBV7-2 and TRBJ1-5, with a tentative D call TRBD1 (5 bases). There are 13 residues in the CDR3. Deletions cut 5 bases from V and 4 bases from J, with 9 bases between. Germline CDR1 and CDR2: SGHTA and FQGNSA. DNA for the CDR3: TGTGCCAGCAGCACCCAGGGAAATCAGCCCCAGCATTTT. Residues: CASSTQGNQPQHF.

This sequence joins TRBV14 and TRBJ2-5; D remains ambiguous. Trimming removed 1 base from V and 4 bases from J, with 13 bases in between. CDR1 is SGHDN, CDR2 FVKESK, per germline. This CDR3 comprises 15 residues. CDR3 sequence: CASSQGPGMIETQYF. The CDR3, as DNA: TGTGCCAGCAGCCAAGGACCAGGAATGATAGAGACCCAGTACTTC.

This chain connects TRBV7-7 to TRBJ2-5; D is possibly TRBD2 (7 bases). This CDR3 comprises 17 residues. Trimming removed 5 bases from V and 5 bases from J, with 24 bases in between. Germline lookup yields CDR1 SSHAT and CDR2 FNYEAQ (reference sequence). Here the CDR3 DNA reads TGTGCCAGCAGCAGGGGGGGCGGAGCGGGAATTTGGGAGACCCAGTACTTC. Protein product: CASSRGGGAGIWETQYF.

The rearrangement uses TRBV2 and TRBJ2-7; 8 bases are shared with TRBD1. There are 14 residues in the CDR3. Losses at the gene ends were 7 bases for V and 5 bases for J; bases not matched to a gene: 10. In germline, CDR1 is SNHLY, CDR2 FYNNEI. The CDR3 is CASTLRTGIHEQYF. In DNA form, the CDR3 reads TGTGCCAGCACCCTTAGGACAGGGATACACGAGCAGTACTTC.

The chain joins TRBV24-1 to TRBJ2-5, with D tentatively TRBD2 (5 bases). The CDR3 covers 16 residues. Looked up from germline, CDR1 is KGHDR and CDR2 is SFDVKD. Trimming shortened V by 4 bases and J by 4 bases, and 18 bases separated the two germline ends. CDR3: CATSDASSVGVETQYF. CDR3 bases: TGTGCCACCAGTGACGCCTCCTCAGTCGGGGTAGAGACCCAGTACTTC.

CDR3 nucleotide sequence: TGCGCCAGCAGCTTGTGGCCAGGGGTTGTCGATGGCTACACCTTC. This gives the protein CASSLWPGVVDGYTF. This chain uses TRBV5-1 with TRBJ1-2; a weak D match, TRBD1 (6 bases). Between the trimmed V and J ends, which lost 1 base and 6 bases, there was a span of 16 bases. Per germline, CDR1 SGHRS and CDR2 YFSETQ. The CDR3 loop spans 15 amino acids.

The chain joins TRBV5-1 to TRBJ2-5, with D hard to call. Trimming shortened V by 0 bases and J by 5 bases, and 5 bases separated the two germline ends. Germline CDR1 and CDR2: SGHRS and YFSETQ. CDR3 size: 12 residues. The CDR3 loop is CASSLGRETQYF. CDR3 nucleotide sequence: TGCGCCAGCAGCTTGGGCCGGGAGACCCAGTACTTC.

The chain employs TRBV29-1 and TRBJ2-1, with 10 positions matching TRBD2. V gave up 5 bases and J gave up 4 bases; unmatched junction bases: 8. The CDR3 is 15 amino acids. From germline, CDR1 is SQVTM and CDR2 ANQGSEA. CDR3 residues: CSVLETSGVYNEQFF. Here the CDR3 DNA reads TGCAGCGTTTTGGAAACTAGCGGGGTGTACAATGAGCAGTTCTTC.

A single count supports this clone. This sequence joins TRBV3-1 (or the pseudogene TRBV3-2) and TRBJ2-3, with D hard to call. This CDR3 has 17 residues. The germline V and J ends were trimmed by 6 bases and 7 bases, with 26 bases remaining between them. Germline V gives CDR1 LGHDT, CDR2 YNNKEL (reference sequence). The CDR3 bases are TGTGCCAGCAGAAGCCCGCCTGATTTCGTGCTCAAAAATACGCAGTATTTT. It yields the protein CASRSPPDFVLKNTQYF.

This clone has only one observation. CDR3 nucleotide sequence: TGTGCCAACAGGAGGGTAGCCGATAATGAAAAACTGTTTTTT. Protein: CANRRVADNEKLFF. V usage is TRBV2 and J usage is TRBJ1-4; a possible D gene is TRBD1 (5 bases). The ends were cut back, 10 bases at V and 4 bases at J, with 16 bases in the middle. Germline loops: CDR1 SNHLY, CDR2 FYNNEI. The CDR3 sequence is 14 residues long.

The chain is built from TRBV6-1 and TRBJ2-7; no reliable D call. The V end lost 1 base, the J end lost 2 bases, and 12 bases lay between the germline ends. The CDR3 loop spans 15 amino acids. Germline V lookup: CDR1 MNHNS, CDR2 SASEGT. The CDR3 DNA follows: TGTGCCAGCAGTGAAGGCCGCTTGGCGGCCTACGAGCAGTACGTC. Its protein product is CASSEGRLAAYEQYV.

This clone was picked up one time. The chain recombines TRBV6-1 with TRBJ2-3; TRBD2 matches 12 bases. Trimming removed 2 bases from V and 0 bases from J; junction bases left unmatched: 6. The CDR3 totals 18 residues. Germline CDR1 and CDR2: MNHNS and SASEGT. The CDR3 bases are TGTGCCAGCAGTGAAACTAGCGGGGGGTCCCTAAGCACAGATACGCAGTATTTT. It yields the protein CASSETSGGSLSTDTQYF.

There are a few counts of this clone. CDR3 region: CASPDRDGYGYTF. The CDR3 nucleotides read TGTGCCTCCCCAGACAGGGACGGATATGGCTACACCTTC. The chain links TRBV30 to TRBJ1-2; 7 bases agree with TRBD1. With V trimmed by 7 bases and J by 5 bases, 10 bases remained unmatched. This CDR3 is built from 13 residues. Germline V lookup: CDR1 GTSNPN, CDR2 SVGIG (reference sequence).

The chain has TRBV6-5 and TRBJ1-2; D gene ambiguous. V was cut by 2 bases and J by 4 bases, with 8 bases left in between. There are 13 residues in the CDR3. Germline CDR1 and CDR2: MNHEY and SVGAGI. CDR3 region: CASSYGQSYGYTF. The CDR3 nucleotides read TGTGCCAGCAGTTACGGGCAGTCCTATGGCTACACCTTC.

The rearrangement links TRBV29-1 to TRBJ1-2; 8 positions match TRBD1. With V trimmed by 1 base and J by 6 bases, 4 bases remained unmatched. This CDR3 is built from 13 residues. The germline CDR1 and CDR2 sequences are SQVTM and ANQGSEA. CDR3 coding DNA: TGCAGCGTTGAAGGGACAGGGTGGAATGGCTACACCTTC. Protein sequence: CSVEGTGWNGYTF.

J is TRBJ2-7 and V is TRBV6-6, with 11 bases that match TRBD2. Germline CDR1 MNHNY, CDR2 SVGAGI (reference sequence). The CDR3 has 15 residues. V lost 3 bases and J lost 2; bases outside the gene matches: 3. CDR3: CASSYGTSGTYEQYV. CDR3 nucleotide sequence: TGTGCCAGCAGTTATGGGACTAGCGGAACCTACGAGCAGTACGTC.

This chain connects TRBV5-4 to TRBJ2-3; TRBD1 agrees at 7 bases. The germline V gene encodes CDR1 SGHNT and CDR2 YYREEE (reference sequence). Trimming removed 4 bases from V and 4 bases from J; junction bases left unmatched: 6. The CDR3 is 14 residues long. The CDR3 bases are TGTGCCAGCAGCATGACAGGGCTGCCAGATACGCAGTATTTT. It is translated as CASSMTGLPDTQYF.

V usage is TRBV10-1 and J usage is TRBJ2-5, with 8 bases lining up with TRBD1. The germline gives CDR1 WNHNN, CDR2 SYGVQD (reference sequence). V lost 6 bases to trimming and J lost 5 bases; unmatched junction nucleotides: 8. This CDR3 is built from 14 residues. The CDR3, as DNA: TGCGCCAGCAGCGACAGGGGAGAGTGGGAGACCCAGTACTTC. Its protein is CASSDRGEWETQYF.

CDR3 bases: TGTGCCAGCAGCTTAATTGGGGGGAGCAATCAGCCCCAGCATTTT. Translated: CASSLIGGSNQPQHF. The genes are TRBV7-2 and TRBJ1-5; D possibly corresponds to TRBD1 (5 bases). Germline CDR1 and CDR2: SGHTA and FQGNSA. The CDR3 length is 15 residues. Trimming removed 2 bases at V and 1 base at J, with 9 bases between.

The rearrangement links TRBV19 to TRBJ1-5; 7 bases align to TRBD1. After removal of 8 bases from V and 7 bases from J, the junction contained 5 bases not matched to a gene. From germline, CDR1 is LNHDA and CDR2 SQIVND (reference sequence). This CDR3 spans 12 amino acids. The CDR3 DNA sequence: TGTGCCAGTGCCTCAGGGGGACAGCCCCAGCATTTT. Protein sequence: CASASGGQPQHF.